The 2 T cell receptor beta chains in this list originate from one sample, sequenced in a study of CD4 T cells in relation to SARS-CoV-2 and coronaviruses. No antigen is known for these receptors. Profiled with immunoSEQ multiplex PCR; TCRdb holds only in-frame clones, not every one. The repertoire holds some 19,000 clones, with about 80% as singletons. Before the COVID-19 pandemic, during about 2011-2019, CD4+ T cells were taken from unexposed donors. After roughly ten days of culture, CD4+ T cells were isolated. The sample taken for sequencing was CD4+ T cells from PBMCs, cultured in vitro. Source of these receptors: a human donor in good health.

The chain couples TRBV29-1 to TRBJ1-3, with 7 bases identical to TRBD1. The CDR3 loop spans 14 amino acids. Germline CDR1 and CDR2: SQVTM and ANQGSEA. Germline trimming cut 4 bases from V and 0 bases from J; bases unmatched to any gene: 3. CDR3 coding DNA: TGCAGCGTTGCCCGGGACAGCTCTGGAAACACCATATATTTT. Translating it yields CSVARDSSGNTIYF.

CDR3 protein: CASSEAGGGRGNQPQHF. The CDR3 region has the DNA TGTGCCAGCAGTGAAGCGGGGGGGGGCAGGGGAAATCAGCCCCAGCATTTT. The chain carries TRBV2 and TRBJ1-5, with a tentative D call TRBD1 (6 bases). The CDR3 is 17 residues long. Trimming took off 0 bases at V and 4 bases at J, with 16 bases between the two ends. Looked up from germline, CDR1 is SNHLY and CDR2 is FYNNEI.